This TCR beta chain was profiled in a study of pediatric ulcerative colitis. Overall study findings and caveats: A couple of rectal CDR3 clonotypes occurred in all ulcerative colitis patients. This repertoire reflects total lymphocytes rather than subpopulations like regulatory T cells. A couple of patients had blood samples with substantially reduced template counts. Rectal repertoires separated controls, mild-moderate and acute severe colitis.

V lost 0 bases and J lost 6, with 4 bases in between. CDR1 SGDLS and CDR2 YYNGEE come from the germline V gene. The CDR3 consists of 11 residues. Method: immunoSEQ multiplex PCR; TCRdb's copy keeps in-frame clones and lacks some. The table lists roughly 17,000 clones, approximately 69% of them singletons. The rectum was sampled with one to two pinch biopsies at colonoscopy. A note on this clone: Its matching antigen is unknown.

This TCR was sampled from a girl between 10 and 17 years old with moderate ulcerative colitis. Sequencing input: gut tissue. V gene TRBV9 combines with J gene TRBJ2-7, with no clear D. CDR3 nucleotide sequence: TGTGCCAGCAGCGTAGGGGGCGAGCAGTACTTC. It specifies CASSVGGEQYF.